This T cell receptor beta chain originates from a study of a mutant IDH1 vaccine in newly diagnosed glioma. The overall study: Eight vaccine injections were given to patients in weeks 1, 3, 5, 7, 11, 15, 19 and 23. Earlier therapy was either radiotherapy, temozolomide, or both, and most got both.

Stated time point: week 5, during vaccination. The investigators gave 300 ug of mutant IDH1 20-mer peptide in each vaccine dose, together with topical imiquimod. Per germline, CDR1 MGHRA and CDR2 YSYEKL. Trimming left V 1 base short and J 5 bases short, with 20 bases between. The length of the CDR3 is 17 residues. Sequenced by immunoSEQ multiplex PCR; TCRdb stores in-frame clones only, minus some. The sample records roughly 28,000 clones, 70% to 90% being singletons. This clone is large in the sample. No antigen is known for it. The sequencing used PBMCs, collected from a glioma patient whose treatment included an IDH1 peptide vaccine. This rearrangement joins TRBV4-1 to TRBJ2-5, with D perhaps assigned TRBD1 or TRBD2 (6 bases each). The TCR originated in a man aged 18 to 35 with glioma. The DNA of the CDR3 is TGCGCCAGCAGCCAAGGTGTTCTCATGGGGGGCGGGGAGACCCAGTACTTC. Amino acids: CASSQGVLMGGGETQYF.